The TCR beta chain described here comes from a study of T cells in Graves' hyperthyroidism and ophthalmopathy. The study's findings and limits: Most thyroid clonotypes expanded above 0.001 were also detected in blood.

This clonotype was detected only a few times. The antigen is unknown. V gave up 0 bases and J gave up 4 bases; unmatched junction bases: 9. This CDR3 contains 16 residues. Per the germline V gene, CDR1 is SGHRS and CDR2 is YFSETQ. Amplified regions were TCR beta CDR3 sequences from RNA transcripts. The TCR CDR3 was amplified in a first-round RT-PCR using the HTBI primer set. TCRdb re-called the multiplex PCR reads through MiXCR, storing one row per CDR3 protein. The data contain 450,000 to 500,000 distinct CDR3 sequences, about 20% of them seen just once; the ten biggest clones take up roughly 49%. The V call is TRBV5-1, the J call TRBJ2-5, with TRBD2 matching over 7 bases. The sequencing input was blood. The sequence came from a woman aged 70-85 years with Graves' ophthalmopathy. CDR3 protein: CASSLEAGARAETQYF. The CDR3 nucleotides are TGCGCCAGCAGCTTGGAGGCGGGAGCGCGAGCAGAGACCCAGTACTTC.